The clone carrying this T cell receptor (beta chain) was seen only once. Its cognate antigen is unknown. PCR was performed using 60 Vbeta and 13 Jbeta primers. The data were produced by immunoSEQ multiplex PCR, yet TCRdb's version contains in-frame clones alone and is incomplete. The sample includes under 200,000 clones, 60% to 85% of them seen just once. V gave up 1 base and J gave up 4 bases; unmatched junction bases: 3. CDR3 length: 16 amino acids. The germline V gene encodes CDR1 SGHRS and CDR2 YFSETQ. This entry belongs to a study of cytomegalovirus exposure and HLA in healthy donors. General study results and limits: A later analysis reportedly identified an Asian-associated ancestry cluster as carrying fewer N-insertions than the approximately 730-donor mean. Highly shared sequence variants in one cluster were likely a sequencing artifact.

The J gene is TRBJ2-2, the V gene TRBV5-1; TRBD2 agrees at 11 bases. This receptor was obtained from a male donor in good health and CMV-seropositive. Input material: PBMCs. The CDR3, as DNA: TGCGCCAGCAGCTTGACTAGCGGGGGCGGCACCGGGGAGCTGTTTTTT. It yields the protein CASSLTSGGGTGELFF.